This T cell receptor (beta chain) was recovered during a study of cytomegalovirus exposure and HLA in healthy donors. Study-wide findings and caveats: In an earlier analysis, productive rearrangement rates for most beta V segments clustered near 87% or 30%. Within the data, a cluster of highly shared sequence variants was likely a sequencing artifact.

In the PCR, 60 Vbeta and 13 Jbeta primers were used. Using immunoSEQ multiplex PCR, the repertoire was profiled, and TCRdb retains in-frame clones only, with some absent. This repertoire includes more than 200,000 clones. From germline, CDR1 is SQVTM and CDR2 ANQGSEA. V lost 6 bases, J lost 4 bases, and 10 bases stayed unmatched. The CDR3 is made up of 15 amino acids. In regard to this clone: What it recognizes is unknown.

The rearrangement uses TRBV29-1 and TRBJ2-2, with 8 nucleotides matching TRBD2. Material for sequencing was PBMCs. This TCR was sampled from a woman between 25 and 40 years old in good health and CMV-seropositive. This chain's CDR3 is CSVSGGPDRTGELFF. CDR3 sequence (DNA): TGCAGCGTGAGCGGGGGACCGGATCGCACCGGGGAGCTGTTTTTT.